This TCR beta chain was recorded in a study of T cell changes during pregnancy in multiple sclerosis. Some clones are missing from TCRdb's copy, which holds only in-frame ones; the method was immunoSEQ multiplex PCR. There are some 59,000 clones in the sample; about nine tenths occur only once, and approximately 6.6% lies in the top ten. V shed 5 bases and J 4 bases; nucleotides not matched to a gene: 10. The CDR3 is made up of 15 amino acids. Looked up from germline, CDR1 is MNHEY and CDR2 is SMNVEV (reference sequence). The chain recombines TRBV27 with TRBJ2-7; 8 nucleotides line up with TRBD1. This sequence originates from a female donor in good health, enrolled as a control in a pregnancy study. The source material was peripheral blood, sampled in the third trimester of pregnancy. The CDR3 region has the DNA TGTGCCAGCAGTCCGACGACAGGGGCTCGGTACGAGCAGTACTTC. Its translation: CASSPTTGARYEQYF.